This T cell receptor (beta chain) was sequenced during a study of vaccination and CD4 T cells after COVID-19 (dated by TCRdb to between 2021 and 2024). Notes on the research overall: SARS-CoV-2 positivity had been established in the convalescent patients by nasal swab PCR, and mild disease was recorded in several of these patients and severe disease in one. Post-vaccine blood samples were taken a median of around 77 days after the second vaccine dose, with a range of roughly 14 to 241 days. As controls, cultures received a CEFX viral epitope pool (the positive control), an HIV-1 Nef peptide pool (the negative control), or no peptide at all. Post-COVID blood samples from convalescent patients were collected a median of about 110 days after diagnosis, with a range of roughly 30 to 161 days. The spike-specific CD4+ TCR repertoire was compared before and after mRNA vaccination in approximately ten COVID-19 convalescent patients and a handful of infection-naive healthy vaccine recipients. Culture stimuli were overlapping spike peptide pools from SARS-CoV-2 and from the common cold coronaviruses HCoV-NL63, HCoV-OC43 and HCoV-229E. Each participant got two doses of either the Pfizer-BioNTech BNT162b2 vaccine (n=8) or the Moderna mRNA-1273 vaccine (n=2). The convalescent cohort included six males and four females, with two Hispanic individuals, seven Caucasians, two Asians and one multiracial person.

General findings and caveats noted by the study authors: Of the vaccine-specific clones found in convalescent patients, nearly all (304 of 307) were mono-reactive for SARS-CoV-2 spike instead of being cross-reactive with common cold coronaviruses. The study included relatively few convalescent patients and did not analyze early timepoints after natural infection. Although the median number of SARS-CoV-2-reactive clonotypes went up from some 23 after infection to 35 to 40 after vaccination, the increase was not significant. In convalescent patients, a median roughly 85% of post-vaccine SARS-CoV-2-reactive clones were detected only after vaccination, suggesting vaccine-specific priming.

This clonotype was counted a few times. Its antigen is not yet known. Per-base quality was not reported, and no clone a single base away is much larger than it. Per the publication, the treatment or condition label means: roughly nine-day PBMC culture with coronavirus spike peptide pools or control peptides (ViraFEST assay). The ViraFEST assay was used in the study, in which antigen-specific T cells were expanded with peptide pools and expanded clonotypes were subsequently identified by TCR sequencing. The convalescent patients' positive SARS-CoV-2 PCR tests fell between March and December 2020, which was before the Alpha, Beta and Delta variants emerged in the United States. PBMCs were cultured at approximately 2.1 million per well in IMDM supplemented with around 5% human AB serum and around 9.5 IU/ml IL-2, with approximately 10 ug/ml peptide pools added. Half of the culture medium was replaced with fresh IL-2-containing medium on days 3 and 7. CD4+ T cells were isolated after roughly eleven days of culture through negative selection using the EasySep CD4+ T cell isolation kit. Ficoll-Paque Plus gradient centrifugation was used to isolate PBMCs from whole blood, and the isolated PBMCs were then either used fresh or cryopreserved at -140C. In general, triplicate wells were set up for every culture condition.

In the germline V gene (reference sequence), CDR1 corresponds to LNHNV and CDR2 to YYDKDF. The CDR3, from cysteine to phenylalanine, totals 13 residues. Here the CDR3 DNA is all that survives: 39 bases in frame from base 1. The library was built by means of PCR. DNA from cultured CD4+ T cells underwent TCR sequencing with the Oncomine TCR Beta short-read assay at the Johns Hopkins FTIC core. Genomic DNA was extracted from the cultured CD4+ T cells with the QIAamp micro DNA kit. Oncomine TCR Beta libraries made from cultured CD4+ T cells were pooled using unique dual indexes and sequenced on an Illumina iSeq 100. As for the authors' bioinformatics: Non-productive sequences were removed, and CDR3s not starting with C, not ending with F or W, or shorter than 7 amino acids were discarded. Antigen-specific clonotypes were identified using the MANAFEST web application through comparison of peptide-stimulated wells with reference and other culture wells. For a clone to be called positive, the clone needed an FDR below 0.05, an odds ratio above 5, and a productive frequency above 0.1% in at least two of three replicate wells. A clonotype counted as cross-reactive if it showed significant expansion both in the SARS-CoV-2 spike wells and in at least one common cold coronavirus spike condition. Similarity between CDR3 sequences was evaluated in R version 3.6.1 using Levenshtein distances (stringdist) and unrooted phylogenetic trees (ape). Using fastp at Q25 and MiXCR, TCRdb reprocessed the public reads and kept productive beta chains. Each CDR3 protein gets just one entry, which takes the most common genes and DNA from the rows behind it. The V and J calls here are based on TCRdb, not the publication. The sample table records fewer than 20,000 distinct CDR3 sequences; more than 50% of these occur just once. The ten largest clonotypes hold approximately 17% of the sample.

The chain links TRBV15 with TRBJ2-1, with 8 central nucleotides matching TRBD1. The DNA matches TRBJ2-7 better at its end, which makes the J call doubtful. The sample here was CD4+ T cells from blood, cultured in vitro, taken before SARS-CoV-2 vaccination. The TCR comes from a human donor who had recovered from COVID-19. CDR3 reads: CATSKGQGYEQYF. The DNA reads as follows: TGTGCCACCAGCAAAGGACAGGGCTACGAGCAGTACTTC.